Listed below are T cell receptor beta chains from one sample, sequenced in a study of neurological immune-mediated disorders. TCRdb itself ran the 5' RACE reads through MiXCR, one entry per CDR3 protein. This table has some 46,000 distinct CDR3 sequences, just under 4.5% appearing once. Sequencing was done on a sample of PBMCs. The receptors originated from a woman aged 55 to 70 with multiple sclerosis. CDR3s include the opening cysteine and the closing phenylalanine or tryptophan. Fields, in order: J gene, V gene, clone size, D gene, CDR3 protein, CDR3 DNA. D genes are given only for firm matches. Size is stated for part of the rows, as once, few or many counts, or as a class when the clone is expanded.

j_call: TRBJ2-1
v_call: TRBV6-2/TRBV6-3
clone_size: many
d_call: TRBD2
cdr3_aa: CASSASGEAYNEQFF
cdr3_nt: TGTGCCAGCAGTGCTAGCGGGGAGGCCTACAATGAGCAGTTCTTC

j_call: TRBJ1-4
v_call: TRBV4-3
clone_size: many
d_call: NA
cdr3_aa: CASSHQGGEKLFF
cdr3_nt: TGCGCCAGCAGCCACCAGGGAGGTGAAAAACTGTTTTTT

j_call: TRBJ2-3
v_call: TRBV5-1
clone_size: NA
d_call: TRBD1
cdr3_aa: CASSLDGQGSTDTQYF
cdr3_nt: TGCGCCAGCAGCTTGGACGGACAGGGGAGCACAGATACGCAGTATTTT

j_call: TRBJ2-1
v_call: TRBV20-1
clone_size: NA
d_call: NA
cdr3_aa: CSALDRNNEQFF
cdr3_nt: TGCAGTGCCCTCGACAGGAACAATGAGCAGTTCTTC

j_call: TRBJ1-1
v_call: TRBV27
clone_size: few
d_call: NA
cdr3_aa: CASRKNPGDGNTEAFF
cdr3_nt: TGTGCCAGCAGAAAAAACCCGGGAGATGGTAATACTGAAGCTTTCTTT

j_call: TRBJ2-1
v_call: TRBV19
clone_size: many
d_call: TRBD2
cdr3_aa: CASSISSGRDNEQFF
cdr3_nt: TGTGCCAGTAGCATAAGCAGCGGGAGGGATAATGAGCAGTTCTTC

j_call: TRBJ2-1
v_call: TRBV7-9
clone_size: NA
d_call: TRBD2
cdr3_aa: CASSSGGIHNEQFF
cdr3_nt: TGTGCCAGCAGCTCCGGGGGGATTCACAATGAGCAGTTCTTC

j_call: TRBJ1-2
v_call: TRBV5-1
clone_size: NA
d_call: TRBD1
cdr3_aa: CASSPDRGLNYGYTF
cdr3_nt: TGCGCCAGCAGCCCGGACAGGGGACTTAACTATGGCTACACCTTC

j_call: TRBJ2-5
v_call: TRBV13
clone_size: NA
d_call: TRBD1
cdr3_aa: CALQGAGETQYF
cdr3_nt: TGTGCCTTACAGGGGGCTGGGGAGACCCAGTACTTC

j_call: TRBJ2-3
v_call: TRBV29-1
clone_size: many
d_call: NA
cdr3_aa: CSVVGAALADTQYF
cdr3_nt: TGCAGCGTCGTAGGGGCAGCCTTGGCGGATACGCAGTATTTT

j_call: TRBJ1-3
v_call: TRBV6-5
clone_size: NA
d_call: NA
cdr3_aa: CASSITLSGNTIYF
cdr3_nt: TGTGCCAGCAGTATTACCCTCTCTGGAAACACCATATATTTT

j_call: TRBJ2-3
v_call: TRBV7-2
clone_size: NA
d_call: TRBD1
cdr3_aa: CASSLGSRQGTQYF
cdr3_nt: TGTGCCAGCAGCTTAGGTTCCCGACAGGGCACGCAGTATTTT

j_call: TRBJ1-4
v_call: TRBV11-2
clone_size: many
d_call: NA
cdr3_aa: CASSSDPQVEKLFF
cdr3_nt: TGTGCCAGCAGCTCAGATCCACAGGTGGAAAAACTGTTTTTT

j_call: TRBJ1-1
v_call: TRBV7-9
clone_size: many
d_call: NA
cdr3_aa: CASSLPLGPEAFF
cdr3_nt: TGTGCCAGCAGCTTGCCCTTGGGTCCTGAAGCTTTCTTT

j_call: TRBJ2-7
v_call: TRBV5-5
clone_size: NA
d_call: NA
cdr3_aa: CASSLEVFNLYEQYF
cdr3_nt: TGTGCCAGCAGCTTGGAAGTGTTCAACCTCTACGAGCAGTACTTC

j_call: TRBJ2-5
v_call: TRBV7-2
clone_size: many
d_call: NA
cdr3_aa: CASSLILKETQYF
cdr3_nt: TGTGCCAGCAGCTTAATCTTAAAAGAGACCCAGTACTTC

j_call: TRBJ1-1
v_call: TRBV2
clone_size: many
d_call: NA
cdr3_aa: CASRLNTEAFF
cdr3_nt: TGTGCCAGCAGACTGAACACTGAAGCTTTCTTT

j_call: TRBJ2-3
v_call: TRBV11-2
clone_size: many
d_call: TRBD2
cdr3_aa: CASRREAPDTQYF
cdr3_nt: TGTGCCTCCAGGCGGGAGGCCCCAGATACGCAGTATTTT